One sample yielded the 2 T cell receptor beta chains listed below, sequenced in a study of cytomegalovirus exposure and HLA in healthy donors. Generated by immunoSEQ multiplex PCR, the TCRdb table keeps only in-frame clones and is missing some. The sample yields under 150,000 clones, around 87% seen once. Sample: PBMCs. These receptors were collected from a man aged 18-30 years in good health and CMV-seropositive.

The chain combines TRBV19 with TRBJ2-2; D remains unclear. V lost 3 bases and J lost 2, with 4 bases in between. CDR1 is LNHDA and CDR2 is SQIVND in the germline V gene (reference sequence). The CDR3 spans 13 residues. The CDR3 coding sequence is TGTGCCAGTAGTATCCCTAACACCGGGGAGCTGTTTTTT. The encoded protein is CASSIPNTGELFF. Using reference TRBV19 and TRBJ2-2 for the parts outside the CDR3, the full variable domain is DGGITQSPKYLFRKEGQNVTLSCEQNLNHDAMYWYRQDPGQGLRLIYYSQIVNDFQKGDIAEGYSVSREKKESFPLTVTSAQKNPTAFYLCASSIPNTGELFFGEGSRLTVL.

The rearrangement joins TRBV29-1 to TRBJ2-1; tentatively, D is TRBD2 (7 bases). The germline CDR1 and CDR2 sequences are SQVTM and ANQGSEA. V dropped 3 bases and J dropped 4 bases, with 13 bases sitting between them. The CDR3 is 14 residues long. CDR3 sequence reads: CSVEGGGLYNEQFF. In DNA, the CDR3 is TGCAGCGTTGAGGGGGGGGGCTTATACAATGAGCAGTTCTTC.